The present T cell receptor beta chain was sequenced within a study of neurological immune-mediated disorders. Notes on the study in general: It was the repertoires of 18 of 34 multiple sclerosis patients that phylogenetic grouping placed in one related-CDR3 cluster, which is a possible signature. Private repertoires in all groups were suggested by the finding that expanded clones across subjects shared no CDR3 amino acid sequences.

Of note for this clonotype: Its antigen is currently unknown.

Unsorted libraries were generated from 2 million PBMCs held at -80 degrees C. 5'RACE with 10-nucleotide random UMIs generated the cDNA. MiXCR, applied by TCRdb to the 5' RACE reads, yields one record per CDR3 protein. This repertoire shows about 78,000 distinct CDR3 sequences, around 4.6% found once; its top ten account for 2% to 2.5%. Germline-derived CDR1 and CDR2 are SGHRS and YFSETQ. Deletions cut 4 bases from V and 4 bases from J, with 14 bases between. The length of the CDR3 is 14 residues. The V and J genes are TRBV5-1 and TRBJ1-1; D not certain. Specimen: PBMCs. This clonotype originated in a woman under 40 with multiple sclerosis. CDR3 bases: TGCGCCAGCAGCACAGAGCTCGGGCCCACTGAAGCTTTCTTT. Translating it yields CASSTELGPTEAFF. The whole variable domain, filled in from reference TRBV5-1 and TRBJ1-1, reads KAGVTQTPRYLIKTRGQQVTLSCSPISGHRSVSWYQQTPGQGLQFLFEYFSETQRNKGNFPGRFSGRQFSNSRSEMNVSTLELGDSALYLCASSTELGPTEAFFGQGTRLTVV.